The 7 T cell receptor beta chains below all came from one sample that was sequenced in a study of CD8 T cells in Susac syndrome. When the RNA was reverse transcribed, random hexamers were used with an input of roughly 0.45 to 1 ug. Via MiXCR, TCRdb re-called the immunoSEQ multiplex PCR reads, giving one row per CDR3 protein. The sample yields about 27,000 distinct CDR3 sequences, less than 95% seen once. Source material: CD8+ T cells from PBMCs. The receptors come from a human donor in good health.

The chain has TRBV23-1 and TRBJ2-3; 12 bases are a match to TRBD2. TRBV23-1 is reported as an ORF; its role is uncertain. The CDR3 spans 16 residues. The V segment lost 10 bases and the J segment 0 bases; nucleotides outside the gene matches: 8. CDR3 in DNA: TGCGCCACCCTAGCGGGGGGGAGTACGAGCACAGATACGCAGTATTTT. Residues: CATLAGGSTSTDTQYF.

The chain recombines TRBV6-1 with TRBJ2-7, with TRBD2 matching 13 bases. Germline V gene sequence: CDR1 MNHNS, CDR2 SASEGT. V trimming: 2 bases; J trimming: 3 bases; junction bases outside the gene matches: 4. The CDR3 has 16 amino acids. CDR3 residues: CASSESRTSGGYEQYF. Here the CDR3 DNA reads TGTGCCAGCAGTGAATCTAGGACTAGCGGGGGCTACGAGCAGTACTTC.

This rearrangement joins TRBV20-1 to TRBJ2-7, with D maybe TRBD1 (5 bases). Trimming pared 5 bases from V and 1 base from J, leaving 18 bases between. The germline V gene encodes CDR1 DFQATT and CDR2 SNEGSKA (reference sequence). The CDR3 has 15 residues. CDR3: CSARQGIEESYEQYF. The DNA of the CDR3 is TGCAGTGCTCGCCAGGGAATTGAGGAATCCTACGAGCAGTACTTC.

This chain connects TRBV23-1 to TRBJ2-7; 9 positions match TRBD1. TRBV23-1 carries the ORF label, with uncertain function. J lost 2 bases, V lost 4 bases, and 6 bases had no gene match. This CDR3 region has 15 residues. CDR3 residues: CASSLIRDRAYEQYF. CDR3 coding DNA: TGCGCCAGCAGTCTCATCCGGGACAGGGCCTACGAGCAGTACTTC.

V and J are TRBV4-3 and TRBJ2-7, with D perhaps TRBD1 (6 bases). Between the trimmed V and J ends, which lost 4 bases and 3 bases, there was a span of 16 bases. Germline V gene lookup returns CDR1 LGHNA and CDR2 YSLEER. The CDR3 is 15 amino acids. Here the CDR3 DNA reads TGCGCCAGCAGCCTCGGGGCAGGGGCCGGCTACGAGCAGTACTTC. It encodes CASSLGAGAGYEQYF.

CDR3 amino acids: CASSALGLADPASTDTQYF. Written as DNA, the CDR3 is TGTGCCAGCAGTGCACTCGGACTAGCGGACCCAGCTAGCACAGATACGCAGTATTTT. This chain uses TRBV25-1 with TRBJ2-3; 10 bases align to TRBD2. From germline, CDR1 is MGHDK and CDR2 SYGVNS. CDR3 length equals 19 residues. V was clipped by 4 bases and J by 0 bases; unmatched bases: 13. Filled out from reference TRBV25-1 and TRBJ2-3, the complete variable domain reads EADIYQTPRYLVIGTGKKITLECSQTMGHDKMYWYQQDPGMELHLIHYSYGVNSTEKGDLSSESTVSRIRTEHFPLTLESARPSHTSQYLCASSALGLADPASTDTQYFGPGTRLTVL.

In this sample, this clonotype turned up once. The chain links TRBV12-3 or TRBV12-4 to TRBJ1-5; the match to TRBD1 covers 9 bases. The CDR3 is 15 residues long. Trimming cost V 5 bases and J 5 bases; bases outside gene matches: 7. Here the CDR3 reads CASSPPDRGDQPQHF. CDR3 DNA: TGTGCCAGCAGTCCCCCGGACAGGGGAGATCAGCCCCAGCATTTT.